These 23 T cell receptor beta chains originate from one sample sequenced in a study of blood T cells in healthy people across ages. The use of a sample-barcoded 5' primer and a J-beta primer mix characterized a second PCR of roughly 6 to 11 cycles. In TCRdb, the 5' RACE reads were re-called with MiXCR into one record per CDR3 protein. The table has 450,000 to 700,000 distinct CDR3 sequences, approximately 25% seen once; the top ten hold approximately 18%. Sequencing was performed on blood. The receptors come from a woman in her 70s in good health.

The chain has TRBV5-6 and TRBJ1-1, with D uncertain. This CDR3 comprises 15 residues. Trimming left V 6 bases short and J 2 bases short, with 17 bases between. Germline V gives CDR1 SGHDT, CDR2 YYEEEE. The CDR3 here is CASNVRGIRNTEAFF. For the CDR3, the DNA is TGTGCCAGCAACGTCCGAGGAATTCGTAACACTGAAGCTTTCTTT. The variable domain in full, with the rest retrieved from reference TRBV5-6 and TRBJ1-1, is DAGVTQSPTHLIKTRGQQVTLRCSPKSGHDTVSWYQQALGQGPQFIFQYYEEEERQRGNFPDRFSGHQFPNYSSELNVNALLLGDSALYLCASNVRGIRNTEAFFGQGTRLTVV.

This clonotype was seen a few times. The chain employs TRBV2 and TRBJ2-5; perhaps TRBD2 as D (5 bases). The J call may be incorrect, as the DNA end agrees better with TRBJ2-1. The CDR3 is made up of 15 amino acids. Germline V gives CDR1 SNHLY, CDR2 FYNNEI. Written as DNA, the CDR3 is TGTGCCAGCAGTGCAAGTCAGAGGGCGTTCAATGAGCAGTTCTTC. Its translation: CASSASQRAFNEQFF.

Many counts were recorded for this clonotype. This chain uses TRBV7-2 with TRBJ2-3; TRBD2 matches 9 bases. Germline V gene sequence: CDR1 SGHTA, CDR2 FQGNSA. The junction had 5 bases not matched to a gene; V was cut back by 7 bases and J by 3 bases. The CDR3 consists of 14 residues. CDR3 nucleotides: TGTGCCAGCACCCCCCTAGCGGGGACAGATACGCAGTATTTT. This translates into CASTPLAGTDTQYF. The complete variable domain, with remaining parts taken from reference TRBV7-2 and TRBJ2-3, reads GAGVSQSPSNKVTEKGKDVELRCDPISGHTALYWYRQSLGQGLEFLIYFQGNSAPDKSGLPSDRFSAERTGGSVSTLTIQRTQQEDSAVYLCASTPLAGTDTQYFGPGTRLTVL.

The rearrangement uses TRBV7-9 and TRBJ1-6, with TRBD1 matching over 9 bases. The CDR3 is 14 amino acids. Germline CDR1 is SEHNR and CDR2 is FQNEAQ (reference sequence). The J segment lost 12 bases and the V segment lost 5 bases, leaving 8 bases of the junction unmatched. The DNA for the CDR3 is TGTGCCAGCAGCCCCTGGACAGGGGAGATACCCCTCCACTTT. It codes for CASSPWTGEIPLHF. The complete variable domain, with remaining parts taken from reference TRBV7-9 and TRBJ1-6, reads DTGVSQNPRHKITKRGQNVTFRCDPISEHNRLYWYRQTLGQGPEFLTYFQNEAQLEKSRLLSDRFSAERPKGSFSTLEIQRTEQGDSAMYLCASSPWTGEIPLHFGNGTRLTVT.

Turning to this clonotype: One end of the junction varies from germline; a read error may be responsible. The chain combines TRBV7-2 with TRBJ1-2; 7 bases are a match to TRBD1. The CDR3 runs 15 residues. The germline gives CDR1 SGHTA, CDR2 FQGNSA. This CDR3 reads CASSFISQGNYGHTF. The CDR3 bases are TGTGCCAGCAGCTTCATCTCACAGGGGAACTATGGCCACACCTTC.

In its sample, this clonotype was seen a few times. The J gene is TRBJ2-7, the V gene TRBV12-5, with TRBD2 as a possible D gene (5 bases). The end of the DNA fits TRBJ2-1 better, so the J call may be wrong. The V gene's germline CDR1 is LGHNT and CDR2 FRNRAP. This CDR3 spans 13 amino acids. CDR3 protein: CASGLVPSGEQFF. In nucleotides, the CDR3 is TGTGCTAGTGGTTTGGTGCCCTCGGGGGAGCAGTTCTTC.

The chain carries TRBV11-2 and TRBJ2-3, with D maybe TRBD2 (6 bases). V lost 2 bases to trimming and J lost 2 bases, with 11 bases between them. The germline V gene encodes CDR1 SGHAT and CDR2 FQNNGV. This CDR3 spans 15 amino acids. The CDR3 reads CASSLFGGTTDTQYF. The CDR3 DNA is TGTGCCAGCAGCTTATTTGGGGGGACCACAGATACGCAGTATTTT.

This clonotype has ten or more counts. The chain combines TRBV7-6 with TRBJ2-4, with D possibly matching TRBD2 (6 bases). Germline V gene data show CDR1 as SGHVS and CDR2 as FNYEAQ. The CDR3 runs 16 residues. Trimming left V 5 bases short and J 0 bases short, with 14 bases between. The CDR3 nucleotides read TGTGCCAGCAGCCCGAGTAAAGCGGGAGCCAAAAACATTCAGTACTTC. Its translation is CASSPSKAGAKNIQYF.

Only one count was recorded for this clonotype. Just one base apart from a much larger clone, this may be a read error. This chain uses TRBV7-2 with TRBJ2-5, with a possible D match to TRBD1 (6 bases). CDR1 is SGHTA, CDR2 FQGNSA, per germline. Trimming took 3 bases from V and 5 from J, leaving 13 bases between them. This CDR3 has 14 residues. Here the CDR3 DNA reads TGTGCCAGCAGCTTTGGGCAGGGGCGGGAGACCCAGTACTTC. Amino acid sequence: CASSFGQGRETQYF.

J is TRBJ2-5 and V is TRBV20-1; 8 nucleotides agree with TRBD2. The CDR3 sequence is 13 residues long. Germline CDR1 and CDR2: DFQATT and SNEGSKA (reference sequence). V lost 8 bases and J lost 11; bases outside the gene matches: 16. The CDR3 DNA is TGCAGTTTCGAGCGGGGGTCCTCCTACAAGCAGTACTTC. The encoded protein is CSFERGSSYKQYF.

This clonotype was picked up a small number of times. V gene TRBV27 combines with J gene TRBJ1-6; the D gene is possibly TRBD1 (5 bases). V was trimmed by 6 bases and J by 7 bases, leaving 16 bases between them. The V gene's germline CDR1 is MNHEY and CDR2 SMNVEV (reference sequence). This CDR3 comprises 15 residues. As DNA, the CDR3 is TGTGCCAGCAGCATCTCAGGGAGGGGCAATTCACCCCTCCACTTT. Its translation is CASSISGRGNSPLHF.

This clonotype showed up many times. The genes are TRBV5-1 and TRBJ2-5; 10 bases match TRBD2. The J call is in doubt because the DNA end fits TRBJ2-7 better. Looked up from germline, CDR1 is SGHRS and CDR2 is YFSETQ. The CDR3 contains 15 residues. CDR3 loop: CASSFSGGKAHEQYF. The CDR3 DNA is TGCGCCAGCAGCTTTAGCGGGGGGAAAGCCCACGAGCAGTACTTC.

The chain has TRBV29-1 and TRBJ1-2; 9 bases align to TRBD1. CDR1 SQVTM and CDR2 ANQGSEA come from the germline V gene. The V segment lost 4 bases and the J segment 8 bases; nucleotides outside the gene matches: 14. CDR3 length equals 15 residues. The chain's CDR3 is CSVARSGQGQGGYTF. The DNA of the CDR3 is TGCAGCGTTGCCCGTTCTGGACAGGGGCAAGGGGGCTACACCTTC.

This sequence joins TRBV20-1 and TRBJ2-1, with D hard to call. Germline V gene data show CDR1 as DFQATT and CDR2 as SNEGSKA (reference sequence). V was cut by 6 bases and J by 8 bases, with 11 bases left in between. The CDR3 is made up of 11 amino acids. CDR3 nucleotide sequence: TGCAGTGCACGCCGTGGATATGAGCAGTTCTTC. Its protein is CSARRGYEQFF.

This clonotype has only a few counts. The chain is built from TRBV6-4 and TRBJ2-7, with TRBD2 as a possible D gene (5 bases). Deletions cut 4 bases from V and 0 bases from J, with 13 bases between. Germline-derived CDR1 and CDR2 are MRHNA and SNTAGT. The length of the CDR3 is 15 residues. CDR3 coding DNA: TGTGCCAGCAGTGCGAGTAAGCGGTGCTCCTACGAGCAGTACTTC. This encodes CASSASKRCSYEQYF.

The V call is TRBV7-2, the J call TRBJ1-2; D remains unclear. The CDR3 runs 14 residues. Germline values: CDR1 SGHTA, CDR2 FQGNSA. V was cut by 1 base and J by 4 bases, with 10 bases left in between. Here the CDR3 DNA reads TGTGCCAGCAGCTTAGGGCCTGAAGGCTATGGCTACACCTTC. Protein sequence: CASSLGPEGYGYTF.

Of note for this clonotype: At one end, the junction sequence differs from germline, possibly due to a read error. The gene calls are TRBV12-3 or TRBV12-4 and TRBJ2-7, with 10 positions matching TRBD2. This CDR3 has 14 amino acids. The CDR3 DNA sequence: TGTGCCAGCAGTCTCATACAAGCGGGGGGGCCACTCTTCTTC. It translates to CASSLIQAGGPLFF.

The V gene is TRBV5-1, the J gene TRBJ1-1; D is undetermined. Trimming took off 3 bases at V and 3 bases at J, with 12 bases between the two ends. The CDR3 is 14 amino acids. CDR1 and CDR2 (germline): SGHRS, YFSETQ. CDR3 bases: TGCGCCAGCAGCTCGGGAGTTTCGGACACTGAAGCTTTCTTT. As protein: CASSSGVSDTEAFF.

This chain connects TRBV7-3 to TRBJ2-4; TRBD1 or TRBD2 may be the D gene (5 bases each). V lost 1 base and J lost 0, with 13 bases in between. This CDR3 is built from 17 residues. Germline CDR1 reads SGHTA; CDR2 reads FQGTGA. CDR3 residues: CASSLRDPLLAKNIQYF. CDR3 bases: TGTGCCAGCAGCTTAAGGGACCCTTTACTAGCCAAAAACATTCAGTACTTC.

The genes are TRBV20-1 and TRBJ2-7; tentative D call: TRBD1 (5 bases). The germline V and J ends were trimmed by 5 bases and 5 bases, with 19 bases remaining between them. This CDR3 spans 14 amino acids. Germline V gene data show CDR1 as DFQATT and CDR2 as SNEGSKA (reference sequence). As DNA, the CDR3 is TGCAGTGCTGGCGCCGGTGGGGCGCTGAACGAGCAGTACTTC. It yields the protein CSAGAGGALNEQYF.

The chain couples TRBV27 to TRBJ1-1; tentative D call: TRBD1 (6 bases). This CDR3 is built from 16 residues. CDR1 is MNHEY and CDR2 is SMNVEV in the germline V gene (reference sequence). The V end was cut by 8 bases, the J end by 4 bases, with 23 bases between. The CDR3 sequence: CASLRRGLEGGTEAFF. The CDR3 nucleotides are TGTGCCAGCCTGCGAAGGGGTTTGGAGGGGGGCACTGAAGCTTTCTTT.

The rearrangement links TRBV20-1 to TRBJ2-3, with a possible D match to TRBD2 (6 bases). The V and J ends lost 2 bases and 0 bases respectively, with 12 bases between them. Germline values: CDR1 DFQATT, CDR2 SNEGSKA (reference sequence). The CDR3 covers 15 residues. The CDR3 DNA is TGCAGTGCTAGAAGGTGGCTAGCGAGCACAGATACGCAGTATTTT. Protein product: CSARRWLASTDTQYF.

This clonotype has ten or more counts. The chain combines TRBV9 with TRBJ2-7, with no clear D. V lost 4 bases to trimming and J lost 2 bases, with 1 base between them. Per the germline V gene, CDR1 is SGDLS and CDR2 is YYNGEE. This CDR3 has 10 amino acids. Written as DNA, the CDR3 is TGTGCCAGCAGCCCCTACGAGCAGTACTTC. This encodes CASSPYEQYF. The variable domain in full, with the rest retrieved from reference TRBV9 and TRBJ2-7, is DSGVTQTPKHLITATGQRVTLRCSPRSGDLSVYWYQQSLDQGLQFLIQYYNGEERAKGNILERFSAQQFPDLHSELNLSSLELGDSALYFCASSPYEQYFGPGTRLTVT.